The source of this TCR beta chain is a study of identical twins. Only healthy Caucasians were included as donors. Notes on the study in general: Twins' excess sharing was less marked for out-of-frame beta sequences. Partial confounding of zero-insertion analyses by invariant MAIT and iNKT cells was possible. It was out-of-frame TCR alpha sharing in monozygotic twins that models underestimated.

Germline V CDR1 and CDR2: MGHRA, YSYEKL. Trimming removed 5 bases at V and 4 bases at J, with 17 bases between. CDR3 length equals 16 residues. TCRdb recomputed calls from the 5' RACE reads with MiXCR, one row per CDR3 protein. The repertoire has around 650,000 distinct CDR3 sequences, about 7.6% of them found once; the top ten carry 1.6%. On this clonotype: Its target is not known.

This sample was shared with a second study, whose subject was yellow fever vaccine responses in identical twins.

The V and J genes are TRBV4-1 and TRBJ1-4, with D possibly TRBD1 on 5 matching bases. The TCR was taken from a woman aged 18 to 35 in good health. The specimen sequenced was PBMCs. CDR3 region: CASSNWGSPGNEKLFF. The CDR3 region has the DNA TGCGCCAGCAGCAACTGGGGGTCCCCGGGTAATGAAAAACTGTTTTTT.